This is a list of T cell receptor beta chains from one sample in a study of T cells in Graves' hyperthyroidism and ophthalmopathy. Using its own MiXCR run on the multiplex PCR reads, TCRdb lists one record per CDR3 protein. The sample contains about 350,000 distinct CDR3 sequences, 15% to 20% of which appear only once. The sample was blood. Every receptor here comes from a woman between 40 and 55 years old with Graves' ophthalmopathy. Both conserved end residues are part of each CDR3. The D gene is left open where the match is weak. The size entry is marked missing in some rows and otherwise reads once, few, many or a size class.

CDR3aa	CDR3nt	v_gene	j_gene	d_gene	abundance
CASSYAYGAYEQYF	TGTGCCAGCAGTTATGCTTATGGGGCCTACGAGCAGTACTTC	TRBV6-5	TRBJ2-7	-	many
CASSMVTSRFYTF	TGTGCCAGTAGTATGGTAACTAGCAGGTTCTACACCTTC	TRBV19	TRBJ1-2	-	once
CAISESDGTYEQYF	TGTGCCATCAGTGAGTCAGACGGAACCTACGAGCAGTACTTC	TRBV10-3	TRBJ2-7	-	many
CASSYSGIGIDHEQYF	TGTGCCAGCAGTTACTCGGGGATAGGGATCGATCACGAGCAGTACTTC	TRBV6-2/TRBV6-3	TRBJ2-7	-	many
CASSDPGQGIYEQYF	TGTGCCAGCAGTGACCCGGGACAGGGGATCTACGAGCAGTACTTC	TRBV6-2/TRBV6-3	TRBJ2-7	TRBD1	many
CASSPGSTGEQYF	TGTGCCAGCAGCCCGGGATCCACAGGGGAGCAGTACTTC	TRBV6-2/TRBV6-3	TRBJ2-7	-	-
CASSLDRWQNTDTQYF	TGTGCCAGCAGTTTAGATCGGTGGCAGAACACAGATACGCAGTATTTT	TRBV12-3/TRBV12-4	TRBJ2-3	-	many
CAWSLEVNTEAFF	TGTGCCTGGAGTTTAGAGGTGAACACTGAAGCTTTCTTT	TRBV30	TRBJ1-1	-	-
CASSPPGQSMQETQYF	TGTGCCAGCAGTCCCCCGGGACAGTCAATGCAAGAGACCCAGTACTTC	TRBV28	TRBJ2-5	TRBD1	many
CASSIPGTPRETQYF	TGTGCCAGTAGTATTCCCGGGACACCGCGGGAGACCCAGTACTTC	TRBV19	TRBJ2-5	-	many
CASSSGLAGGTETQYF	TGTGCCAGCAGCTCGGGACTAGCGGGAGGAACGGAGACCCAGTACTTC	TRBV7-2	TRBJ2-5	TRBD2	many
CASSQTGGKNTIYF	TGTGCCAGCAGCCAGACAGGGGGCAAAAACACCATATATTTT	TRBV11-2	TRBJ1-3	TRBD1	many